The entry that follows covers one T cell receptor beta chain sequence. Adults between about 18 and 89 years of age took part from about two dozen US areas. The data stem from a study of blood T cell repertoires in COVID-19. The overall study: The samples span acute and convalescent COVID-19 from the United States, Italy and Spain.

Study processing details: Estimation of nucleated cell counts was performed using reference gene primer amplification. Some clones are missing from TCRdb's copy, which holds only in-frame ones; the method was immunoSEQ multiplex PCR. V, J and clone size are those of that table, while D and trimming were read from the DNA. The table has 220,000 or so clones, roughly 88% seen once. V was trimmed by 4 bases and J by 4 bases, leaving 9 bases between them. Germline CDR1 MDHEN, CDR2 SYDVKM. This CDR3 spans 13 amino acids. This TCR was recovered from a woman aged 45-59 years who had recovered from COVID-19. This sequence joins TRBV28 and TRBJ2-3; D is perhaps TRBD1 (5 bases). The sequenced material came from PBMCs or T cells enriched from blood (not recorded which). DNA of the CDR3: TGTGCCAGCAGTTATGGACAATCAGATACGCAGTATTTT. Amino acid sequence: CASSYGQSDTQYF.